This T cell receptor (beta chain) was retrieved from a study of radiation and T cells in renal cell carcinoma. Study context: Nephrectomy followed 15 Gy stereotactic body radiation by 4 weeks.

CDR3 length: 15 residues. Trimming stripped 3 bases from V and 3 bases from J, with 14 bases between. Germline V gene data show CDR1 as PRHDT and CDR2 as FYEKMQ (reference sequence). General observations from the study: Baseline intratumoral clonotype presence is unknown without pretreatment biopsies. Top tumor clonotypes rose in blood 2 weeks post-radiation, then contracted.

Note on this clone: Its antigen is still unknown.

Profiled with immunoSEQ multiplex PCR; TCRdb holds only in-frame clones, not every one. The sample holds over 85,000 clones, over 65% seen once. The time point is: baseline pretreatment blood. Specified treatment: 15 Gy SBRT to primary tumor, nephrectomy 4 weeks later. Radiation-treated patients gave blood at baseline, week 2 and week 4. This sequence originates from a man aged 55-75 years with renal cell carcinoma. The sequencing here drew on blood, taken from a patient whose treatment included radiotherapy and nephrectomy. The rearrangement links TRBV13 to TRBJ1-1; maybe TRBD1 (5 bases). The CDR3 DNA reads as TGTGCCAGCAGCTTCCAGGGTAGGGTAGACACTGAAGCTTTCTTT. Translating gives CASSFQGRVDTEAFF.